This T cell receptor beta chain was captured by sequencing in a study of T-cell reconstitution after alpha-beta-depleted transplantation in children. Overall study findings and caveats: Counts and diversity of T cells one year after transplant came mostly from newly produced T cells. About two months after transplant, alpha-beta T cells reportedly came from several hundred expanded graft clones.

This clonotype was found a few times. Its specificity is not known. TCRbeta library construction was performed incorporating unique molecular identifiers. From the PCR reads, TCRdb called clonotypes with MiXCR, one entry per CDR3 protein. Of about 110,000 distinct CDR3 sequences in the sample, 10% were seen once. The CDR3 runs to 17 residues. Germline V gives CDR1 SGHRS, CDR2 YFSETQ. The V gene lost 0 bases and the J gene lost 2 bases, with 18 bases spanning the gap. The sequencing here drew on PBMCs, taken before TCRalphabeta/CD19-depleted stem cell transplant. The J gene is TRBJ2-7, the V gene TRBV5-1; D is undetermined. The TCR was taken from a boy aged 2-15 years with acute lymphoblastic leukemia, due to receive a stem cell transplant. CDR3 nucleotide sequence: TGCGCCAGCAGCTTGGCCCCGGTAATGGTCGGAACCTACGAGCAGTACTTC. Its translation: CASSLAPVMVGTYEQYF.